The sequence of this T cell receptor (beta chain) was determined in a study of OX40 agonist ivuxolimab in advanced cancers. Turning to the overall study: Ivuxolimab, which targeted the costimulatory receptor OX40 (CD134), was an agonistic, fully human IgG2 monoclonal antibody. Intravenous ivuxolimab was administered to patients every 2 weeks at six dose levels: 0.01, 0.1, 0.3, 1.5, 3 and 10 mg/kg. Of the 50 to 55 patients in dose escalation, about 20 had hepatocellular carcinoma, some 15 had melanoma, 9 had renal cell carcinoma and 9 had head and neck cancer. A male proportion of nearly 85% and a mean age of approximately 55 years, ranging from roughly 23 to 85, were recorded for the dose-escalation cohort. Patients were allowed to have had prior anti-PD-1, anti-PD-L1 or anti-CTLA-4 therapy, and approximately 40% of the dose-escalation patients had been treated with checkpoint inhibitors. Partial responses occurred in three dose-escalation patients: two with cutaneous melanoma and one with hepatocellular carcinoma. The point of sequencing TCRbeta in the periphery was to test whether ivuxolimab changed TCR sequence diversity and drove clonal T-cell expansion. The paper describes the monotherapy dose-escalation part (N of about 52 patients) of the phase I trial of ivuxolimab.

V and J are truncated by 4 bases and 0 bases respectively, leaving an intervening sequence of 14 bases. The germline V gene encodes CDR1 LNHDA and CDR2 SQIVND (reference sequence). The CDR3 covers 16 residues, taking in both the cysteine and the phenylalanine. The only DNA kept is the CDR3, 48 bases in frame from the first base. To sequence the TCRbeta CDR3 region, genomic DNA was isolated from the sorted cells. TCRbeta CDR3 regions were sequenced using the immunoSEQ Assay. TCRdb took over this immuneACCESS table, retaining in-frame rearrangements with V and J assigned. Such tables are incomplete; in checked studies, under half of the missing clones stem from an unresolved V gene, and the remainder is unexplained. Within this sample are around 94,000 clones, with roughly 87% of them counted one time only. The top ten constitute just over 0.3% of the sample. Patients with autoimmune disease history or receiving systemic immunosuppression were excluded from the trial. Peripheral blood for TCR sequencing was drawn from every dose cohort at baseline, at cycle 4 day 1 and at cycle 7 day 1. Samples were obtained from an open-label, multicenter, first-in-human phase I dose-escalation trial of ivuxolimab. The trial enrolled adults with locally advanced or metastatic head and neck squamous cell, hepatocellular, melanoma or renal cell carcinoma. Before TCR sequencing, CD4+ and CD8+ T cells were separately sorted from peripheral blood.

Comment on this clone: Its antigen is not yet known. No base quality values were provided; no much bigger clone lies one nucleotide off.

Results and caveats for the whole study, not just this receptor: On average, CD8+ T cells showed more expanded clones than CD4+ T cells after ivuxolimab. Low levels of normalized T-cell clonal expansion were also seen in some patients who did not respond. At doses of 0.1 to 3.0 mg/kg, clonal expansion of both CD4+ and CD8+ T cells in blood was seen between baseline and week 6. The antigen specificity of the clonally expanded peripheral T cells was not determined. In the 0.1-3.0 mg/kg groups, partial responders were among the patients with the lowest normalized peripheral clonal expansion, particularly in CD8+ T cells.

Rearrangement joined TRBV19 to TRBJ2-3; tentative D gene TRBD1, with 6 bases matching. The sequence came from an adult with an advanced solid tumor such as melanoma, head and neck, liver or kidney cancer. This specimen consisted of CD4+ or CD8+ T cells sorted from blood, obtained in a trial of the OX40 agonist ivuxolimab. In nucleotide form, the sequence is TGTGCCAGTAGTACAACAGACAGGAAAAGCACAGATACGCAGTATTTT. It encodes CASSTTDRKSTDTQYF.